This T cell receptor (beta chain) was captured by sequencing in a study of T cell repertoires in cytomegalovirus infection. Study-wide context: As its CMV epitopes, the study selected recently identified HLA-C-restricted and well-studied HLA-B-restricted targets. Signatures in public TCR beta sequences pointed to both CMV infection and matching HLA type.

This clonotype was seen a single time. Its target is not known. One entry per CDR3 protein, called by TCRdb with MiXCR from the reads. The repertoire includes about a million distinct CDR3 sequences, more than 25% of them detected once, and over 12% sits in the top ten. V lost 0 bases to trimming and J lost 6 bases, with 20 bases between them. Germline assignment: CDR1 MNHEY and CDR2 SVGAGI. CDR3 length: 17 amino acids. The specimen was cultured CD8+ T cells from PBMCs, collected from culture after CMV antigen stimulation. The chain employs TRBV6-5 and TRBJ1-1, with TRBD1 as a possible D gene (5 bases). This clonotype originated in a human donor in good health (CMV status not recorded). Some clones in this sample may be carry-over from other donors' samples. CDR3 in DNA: TGTGCCAGCAGTTACTCGAACCTCCCGAACCGGGACGCTGAAGCTTTCTTT. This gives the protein CASSYSNLPNRDAEAFF.